Below are 25 T cell receptor beta chains sequenced from a single sample in a study of blood T cell repertoires in COVID-19. Here immunoSEQ multiplex PCR was the method, and the copy in TCRdb shows in-frame clones only, minus some. The data hold about 54,000 clones, with roughly 76% observed a single time. The sample was peripheral blood. All receptors come from a woman aged 60-75 years with acute or convalescent COVID-19.

The chain joins TRBV3-1 (or the pseudogene TRBV3-2) to TRBJ2-7; no firm D call. From germline, CDR1 is LGHDT and CDR2 YNNKEL (reference sequence). Trimming removed 4 bases at V and 7 bases at J, with 17 bases between. The CDR3 consists of 14 residues. The CDR3 DNA follows: TGTGCCAGCAGCCTATTCCGCCGCGCCCCAGAGCAGTACTTC. Protein product: CASSLFRRAPEQYF.

The chain is built from TRBV18 and TRBJ2-1; 8 positions agree with TRBD2. This CDR3 spans 16 amino acids. Germline V CDR1 and CDR2: KGHSH, LQKENI. The J segment lost 8 bases and the V segment lost 1 base, leaving 10 bases of the junction unmatched. The CDR3 DNA is TGTGCCAGCTCACCACGGGCCGGCGGGAGGTCGGATGAGCAGTTCTTC. Its translation is CASSPRAGGRSDEQFF.

The CDR3 nucleotides read TGTGCCAGCAGTTTTACAGGCGTTTCCCCCTCCTACGAGCAGTACTTC. It codes for CASSFTGVSPSYEQYF. The chain joins TRBV28 to TRBJ2-7; the D gene is possibly TRBD1 (5 bases). Germline V gene lookup returns CDR1 MDHEN and CDR2 SYDVKM. Trimming pared 3 bases from V and 0 bases from J, leaving 15 bases between. The length of the CDR3 is 16 residues.

This clone was counted a few times. The rearrangement uses TRBV29-1 and TRBJ2-3; D possibly corresponds to TRBD2 (6 bases). V was shortened by 5 bases and J by 2 bases, with 14 bases between the two germline ends. This CDR3 is 14 amino acids long. Germline loops: CDR1 SQVTM, CDR2 ANQGSEA. The CDR3, as DNA: TGCAGCGTTAAGAACCGGGACTCCACAGATACGCAGTATTTT. It translates to CSVKNRDSTDTQYF.

The CDR3, as DNA: TGTGCCAGCAGCTTCGCGAGGGGCGGGAGCGCTTACGAGCAGTACTTC. This encodes CASSFARGGSAYEQYF. This chain links TRBV5-6 with TRBJ2-7, with 7 bases that match TRBD2. The CDR3 runs to 16 residues. V lost 2 bases to trimming and J lost 4 bases; unmatched junction nucleotides: 12. Looked up from germline, CDR1 is SGHDT and CDR2 is YYEEEE.

This chain joins TRBV7-9 and TRBJ2-4; TRBD1 aligns across 11 bases. The CDR3 runs to 12 residues. V lost 8 bases and J lost 7; bases outside the gene matches: 1. Germline CDR1 and CDR2: SEHNR and FQNEAQ (reference sequence). The CDR3 region is CASRDRGNIQYF. The DNA for the CDR3 is TGTGCCAGCCGGGACAGGGGGAACATTCAGTACTTC.

The chain links TRBV11-2 to TRBJ1-2; D call uncertain. The V gene's germline CDR1 is SGHAT and CDR2 FQNNGV. This CDR3 has 14 residues. The V end was cut by 1 base, the J end by 1 base, with 7 bases between. The CDR3 nucleotides are TGTGCCAGCAGCTTAGTGGGCCTTAACTATGGCTACACCTTC. This encodes CASSLVGLNYGYTF. Full variable domain (outside the CDR3, taken from reference TRBV11-2 and TRBJ1-2): EAGVAQSPRYKIIEKRQSVAFWCNPISGHATLYWYQQILGQGPKLLIQFQNNGVVDDSQLPKDRFSAERLKGVDSTLKIQPAKLEDSAVYLCASSLVGLNYGYTFGSGTRLTVV.

V gene TRBV27 combines with J gene TRBJ2-1; perhaps TRBD2 as D (5 bases). The CDR3 length is 15 residues. The germline V and J ends were trimmed by 3 bases and 2 bases, with 11 bases remaining between them. Germline V gives CDR1 MNHEY, CDR2 SMNVEV (reference sequence). CDR3 nucleotide sequence: TGTGCCAGCAGTTTTGAGGGAGATGCCTACAATGAGCAGTTCTTC. Its translation: CASSFEGDAYNEQFF.

The V call is TRBV11-1, the J call TRBJ2-2; a possible D gene is TRBD1 (6 bases). V was pared by 5 bases and J by 5 bases, with 15 bases between. CDR1 is SGHAT and CDR2 is FQDESV in the germline V gene (reference sequence). CDR3 length: 15 amino acids. CDR3 protein: CASSPARGTTGELFF. The DNA for the CDR3 is TGTGCCAGCAGCCCAGCCAGGGGCACGACCGGGGAGCTGTTTTTT.

This chain connects TRBV6-5 to TRBJ2-7, with 9 bases matching TRBD1. Germline loops: CDR1 MNHEY, CDR2 SVGAGI. There are 14 residues in the CDR3. Trimming cost V 6 bases and J 5 bases; bases outside gene matches: 8. CDR3 DNA sequence: TGTGCCAGCAGGGTTGGACAGGGGCGCAACGAGCAGTACTTC. Protein product: CASRVGQGRNEQYF.

This sequence joins TRBV29-1 and TRBJ1-1, with D possibly being TRBD1 (6 bases). Germline CDR1 SQVTM, CDR2 ANQGSEA. The CDR3 covers 15 residues. Trimming removed 5 bases at V and 2 bases at J, with 18 bases between. The CDR3 region is CSVNLGQPINTEAFF. The CDR3 DNA follows: TGCAGCGTTAATCTAGGACAGCCGATTAACACTGAAGCTTTCTTT.

The chain links TRBV6-5 to TRBJ2-7, with a possible D match to TRBD1 (5 bases). The CDR3 spans 12 residues. Trimming pared 11 bases from V and 3 bases from J, leaving 14 bases between. Germline CDR1 and CDR2: MNHEY and SVGAGI. The CDR3 loop is CASQDKLYEQYF. The CDR3 DNA reads TGTGCCTCGCAGGACAAACTCTACGAGCAGTACTTC.

This chain links TRBV15 with TRBJ2-7, with D possibly matching TRBD1 (6 bases). The CDR3 runs to 15 residues. Germline V gene data show CDR1 as LNHNV and CDR2 as YYDKDF (reference sequence). Between the trimmed V and J ends, which lost 3 bases and 3 bases, there was a span of 15 bases. DNA of the CDR3: TGTGCCACCAGCAGGGCCCAAGGGGGTAGCTACGAGCAGTACTTC. It is translated as CATSRAQGGSYEQYF.

This CDR3 is CASGLGQGRGEQFF. The CDR3 DNA follows: TGTGCTAGTGGTCTCGGACAGGGGAGGGGTGAGCAGTTCTTC. The V call is TRBV12-5, the J call TRBJ2-1; the match to TRBD1 covers 9 bases. The germline V gene encodes CDR1 LGHNT and CDR2 FRNRAP. This CDR3 spans 14 amino acids. J gave up 9 bases and V 5 bases, and 8 bases lay outside the gene matches.

V gene TRBV6-5 combines with J gene TRBJ1-2; D gene uncertain. Germline CDR1 is MNHEY and CDR2 is SVGAGI. The ends were cut back, 4 bases at V and 2 bases at J, with 14 bases in the middle. The CDR3 is 15 residues long. CDR3: CASSFGRGNNYGYTF. CDR3 coding DNA: TGTGCCAGCAGTTTCGGACGGGGAAACAACTATGGCTACACCTTC.

The V gene is TRBV5-1, the J gene TRBJ2-2; the match to TRBD1 covers 10 bases. Unmatched junction bases numbered 6, after V lost 7 bases and J lost 6 bases. Germline-derived CDR1 and CDR2 are SGHRS and YFSETQ. The CDR3 has 14 amino acids. In nucleotides, the CDR3 is TGCGCCAGCCGAGGACAGGGGGTTGCCGGGGAGCTGTTTTTT. Its protein product is CASRGQGVAGELFF.

The V and J genes are TRBV6-5 and TRBJ1-2; D might be TRBD1 (6 bases). Germline V gene data show CDR1 as MNHEY and CDR2 as SVGAGI. This CDR3 has 14 residues. V lost 5 bases and J 4 bases, leaving 14 bases between the germline ends. CDR3 bases: TGTGCCAGCAGTAACAGGGAAGCTGGCTATGGCTACACCTTC. The encoded protein is CASSNREAGYGYTF.

This sequence joins TRBV27 and TRBJ1-2; TRBD1 aligns across 9 bases. The CDR3 length is 15 residues. The V gene's germline CDR1 is MNHEY and CDR2 SMNVEV (reference sequence). V lost 2 bases to trimming and J lost 9 bases; unmatched junction nucleotides: 10. The DNA of the CDR3 is TGTGCCAGCAGTTTAAGCGGGACAGGGACCGGTCGCTACACCTTC. As protein: CASSLSGTGTGRYTF.

The chain uses TRBV27 and TRBJ2-1; D ambiguous. The germline V gene encodes CDR1 MNHEY and CDR2 SMNVEV (reference sequence). This CDR3 comprises 13 residues. V dropped 4 bases and J dropped 7 bases, with 11 bases sitting between them. CDR3 bases: TGTGCCAGCAGTTCTAGTCGTTGGAATGAGCAGTTCTTC. Translating it yields CASSSSRWNEQFF.

The rearrangement joins TRBV5-1 to TRBJ1-2; a weak D match, TRBD1 (5 bases). Germline loops: CDR1 SGHRS, CDR2 YFSETQ. The CDR3 runs 14 residues. V was clipped by 4 bases and J by 4 bases, with 14 bases between them. Here the CDR3 reads CASSPDSGGYGYTF. Written as DNA, the CDR3 is TGCGCCAGCAGCCCCGACTCGGGGGGCTATGGCTACACCTTC.

This chain joins TRBV4-2 and TRBJ2-1; 7 bases are a match to TRBD2. CDR1 is LGHNA and CDR2 is YNFKEQ in the germline V gene. J was trimmed by 7 bases and V by 5 bases; bases with no gene match: 17. This CDR3 has 17 residues. Written as DNA, the CDR3 is TGTGCCAGCAGCACCCCCGCTGGGCTAGCGGAGGGAAATGAGCAGTTCTTC. Translation: CASSTPAGLAEGNEQFF.

The rearrangement links TRBV6-1 to TRBJ2-7, with 9 bases lining up with TRBD1. Trimming cost V 1 base and J 1 base; bases outside gene matches: 5. The CDR3 sequence is 16 residues long. In germline, CDR1 is MNHNS, CDR2 SASEGT. The DNA for the CDR3 is TGTGCCAGCAGTGAAGAGTGGGGGACAGGGTCCTACGAGCAGTACTTC. Protein sequence: CASSEEWGTGSYEQYF.

The V call is TRBV12-5, the J call TRBJ1-5, with D possibly matching TRBD1 (5 bases). CDR1 is LGHNT, CDR2 FRNRAP, per germline. With 4 bases removed from V and 2 bases from J, the gap between germline ends came to 9 bases. The CDR3 has 14 amino acids. The CDR3 region is CASGSWGGNQPQHF. The CDR3 nucleotides are TGTGCTAGTGGTTCCTGGGGGGGCAATCAGCCCCAGCATTTT. Full variable domain (missing parts from reference TRBV12-5 and TRBJ1-5): DARVTQTPRHKVTEMGQEVTMRCQPILGHNTVFWYRQTMMQGLELLAYFRNRAPLDDSGMPKDRFSAEMPDATLATLKIQPSEPRDSAVYFCASGSWGGNQPQHFGDGTRLSIL.

V and J are TRBV9 and TRBJ2-2, with D tentatively TRBD2 (6 bases). V was clipped by 4 bases and J by 0 bases, with 10 bases between them. The length of the CDR3 is 15 residues. Germline V gene data show CDR1 as SGDLS and CDR2 as YYNGEE. Written as DNA, the CDR3 is TGTGCCAGCAGCCTGGAGGGATCGAACACCGGGGAGCTGTTTTTT. This encodes CASSLEGSNTGELFF.

This rearrangement joins TRBV18 to TRBJ1-2; D perhaps matches TRBD1 (6 bases). From germline, CDR1 is KGHSH and CDR2 LQKENI. CDR3 length equals 16 residues. V dropped 8 bases and J dropped 11 bases, with 30 bases sitting between them. CDR3 sequence reads: CASTSSTTRTVTSYTF. The CDR3 nucleotides are TGTGCCAGCACGAGCAGTACCACGAGGACAGTTACTTCGTACACCTTC.